A selection of T cell receptor beta chains follows, all from one sample in a study of shared clonotypes between healthy human individuals. Method: immunoSEQ multiplex PCR; TCRdb's copy keeps in-frame clones and lacks some. The sample has under 1,100,000 clones, roughly 75% seen once. Sequences were obtained from memory CD4+ T cells sorted from blood. The receptors originated from a man aged 18 to 35 in good health. CDR3s leave out the opening cysteine and the closing phenylalanine or tryptophan. Fields, in order: J gene, V gene, clone size, CDR3 protein. A clone size is listed for some rows: how often the clone was seen (once, few, many), or a class if it is expanded.

>TRBJ2-5|TRBV7-6|-
ASSLSSPGPTTGETQY
>TRBJ2-2|TRBV6-4|-
ASSDLSTGELF
>TRBJ2-1|TRBV11-2|once
ASSTGQGLDNEQF
>TRBJ1-6|TRBV27|-
ASSSQVNSPLH
>TRBJ2-7|TRBV4-3|few
ASSQGTYEQY
>TRBJ2-3|TRBV19|-
ASSNRDGTDTQY
>TRBJ1-2|TRBV5-1|-
ASSQDSPSSYT
>TRBJ1-6|TRBV28|-
ASSLPPAVVTLH
>TRBJ2-3|TRBV6-1|-
ASSGKGSGTTDTQY
>TRBJ2-7|TRBV27|-
ASSLSLGSPREQY
>TRBJ1-2|TRBV7-4|-
ASSLPGPANYGYT
>TRBJ2-1|TRBV6-1|-
ASMGKNNNEQF
>TRBJ1-5|TRBV19|once
ASSVSGQFNQPQH
>TRBJ1-4|TRBV25-1|few
ASSEWGQATNEKLF
>TRBJ1-5|TRBV18|-
ASSPQGASNQPQH
>TRBJ1-2|TRBV11-2|-
ASSLGGSYGYT
>TRBJ1-3|TRBV10-3|-
AISERGGQGNTIY
>TRBJ2-7|TRBV5-1|-
ASSSHRTGSGEQY
>TRBJ1-1|TRBV15|-
ATKWDPSGNTEAF
>TRBJ2-5|TRBV5-1|-
ASSLQTSGQETQY
>TRBJ2-5|TRBV5-5|-
ASSFSGGSQETQY
>TRBJ2-7|TRBV9|-
ASSVDRGRGEQY
>TRBJ2-7|TRBV29-1|many
SVEADRGRDEQY
>TRBJ1-1|TRBV6-1|-
ASRGNLNTEAF
>TRBJ1-2|TRBV4-1|few
ASSQGRGLDYGYT
>TRBJ1-6|TRBV18|few
ASSPSTGGAGSPLH
>TRBJ2-7|TRBV6-6|few
ASRSNLGGPYY
>TRBJ1-1|TRBV7-8|-
ASSFVGQGAFTEAF
>TRBJ1-4|TRBV28|-
ASSSYRGGQEKLF
>TRBJ1-1|TRBV5-8|-
ASSFRGSNTEAF
>TRBJ2-7|TRBV6-5|few
ATVRSTPPYEQY
>TRBJ1-3|TRBV7-9|once
ASSLAAGSGNTIY
>TRBJ2-1|TRBV18|few
ASSPGTSGKKQF
>TRBJ1-4|TRBV5-1|-
ASSPQGPATNEKLF
>TRBJ2-5|TRBV7-2|-
ASSSGWGLANQETQY
>TRBJ2-7|TRBV5-1|-
ASSLEGAYEQY
>TRBJ1-5|TRBV28|once
ASSLNQGQPQH
>TRBJ2-5|TRBV5-4|-
ASSFFTGRQETQY
>TRBJ2-3|TRBV9|once
ASSLRLAGASDTQY
>TRBJ2-3|TRBV19|-
ASSIDAGLVADTQY
>TRBJ1-1|TRBV7-9|few
ASSLALGRITEAF
>TRBJ2-5|TRBV4-1|few
ASSPGTGWDQETQY
>TRBJ2-7|TRBV18|-
ASSPPDREYEQY
>TRBJ2-7|TRBV5-1|-
ASSLGWGTEQY
>TRBJ2-2|TRBV29-1|-
SVEQGAYAGELF
>TRBJ1-3|TRBV4-3|-
ASSPVAGNGNTIY
>TRBJ2-1|TRBV10-1|-
ASSVTGGGKNEQF
>TRBJ2-3|TRBV5-4|-
ASSAGLAGDTQY